This T cell receptor beta chain emerged from a study of blood T cell repertoires in COVID-19. Study information: COVID-19 samples collected from the United States, Italy and Spain covered acute and convalescent phases. From T cells, B-cell-depleted T cells, or PBMCs came the material, which was cDNA or gDNA.

Unmatched junction bases numbered 17, after V lost 4 bases and J lost 7 bases. The length of the CDR3 is 19 residues. Germline CDR1 reads SGHDT; CDR2 reads YYEEEE. The authors' processing: For nucleated cells, counts were estimated from reference gene primer amplification. The assay was immunoSEQ multiplex PCR, and TCRdb's table has in-frame clones only and misses some. The V and J calls and clone size come from that table; D and trimming were worked out from the DNA. The repertoire holds some 80,000 clones, with about four fifths as singletons. What was sequenced was peripheral blood. The clonotype was recovered from a woman in her seventies with acute or convalescent COVID-19. The chain combines TRBV5-6 with TRBJ2-1; 13 bases match TRBD2. The CDR3 loop reads CASSVGVRGLAGYKNEQFF. CDR3 bases: TGTGCCAGCAGCGTTGGAGTAAGGGGACTAGCGGGGTACAAGAATGAGCAGTTCTTC.